The 30 T cell receptor beta chains given below trace back to one sample, sequenced in a study of blood T cell repertoires in COVID-19. The protocol was immunoSEQ multiplex PCR, while the TCRdb copy is restricted to in-frame clones and leaves out a portion. The sample consists of a few hundred thousand clones, 86% of them appearing once. Sequencing was performed on peripheral blood. These TCRs come from a woman in her forties or fifties with acute or convalescent COVID-19.

In nucleotides, the CDR3 is TGTGCCAGCTCACCACGAGGAGGGAGAAGGAACACTGAAGCTTTCTTT. Protein product: CASSPRGGRRNTEAFF. This chain connects TRBV18 to TRBJ1-1; D is uncertain. CDR1 is KGHSH, CDR2 LQKENI, per germline. The V gene lost 1 base and the J gene lost 1 base, with 13 bases spanning the gap. The CDR3 totals 16 residues. Drawing the rest from reference TRBV18 and TRBJ1-1, the complete variable domain is NAGVMQNPRHLVRRRGQEARLRCSPMKGHSHVYWYRQLPEEGLKFMVYLQKENIIDESGMPKERFSAEFPKEGPSILRIQQVVRGDSAAYFCASSPRGGRRNTEAFFGQGTRLTVV.

The chain combines TRBV27 with TRBJ2-3; maybe TRBD1 (5 bases). Trimming took off 4 bases at V and 0 bases at J, with 14 bases between the two ends. This CDR3 is 16 amino acids long. From germline, CDR1 is MNHEY and CDR2 SMNVEV (reference sequence). Here the CDR3 DNA reads TGTGCCAGCAGTTCCCCCTTTGGGGCTAGCACAGATACGCAGTATTTT. It is translated as CASSSPFGASTDTQYF.

The chain is built from TRBV5-1 and TRBJ2-5, with 9 bases that match TRBD2. The trim removed 0 bases at V and 1 base at J, leaving 7 bases unmatched. CDR3 length: 17 amino acids. Germline lookup yields CDR1 SGHRS and CDR2 YFSETQ. CDR3 sequence: CASSLVGLAGIQETQYF. The CDR3 DNA sequence: TGCGCCAGCAGCTTGGTAGGGCTAGCGGGGATCCAAGAGACCCAGTACTTC.

This rearrangement joins TRBV7-9 to TRBJ2-7; 13 bases match TRBD2. The CDR3 is 16 residues long. Trimming cost V 4 bases and J 7 bases; bases outside gene matches: 10. The germline V gene has CDR1 SEHNR and CDR2 FQNEAQ (reference sequence). The CDR3 nucleotides are TGTGCCAGCAGCTCCAGGACTAGCGGGAGTCAGCGGGAGCAGTACTTC. This gives the protein CASSSRTSGSQREQYF.

The chain's CDR3 is CASSPPTGIFGGYTF. The CDR3, as DNA: TGTGCCAGCAGCCCCCCGACAGGGATATTCGGGGGCTACACCTTC. The genes are TRBV14 and TRBJ1-2; TRBD1 agrees at 7 bases. Germline CDR1 reads SGHDN; CDR2 reads FVKESK. Trimming removed 4 bases from V and 8 bases from J; junction bases left unmatched: 13. The CDR3 has 15 amino acids.

This clone was recorded a few times. This sequence joins TRBV7-9 and TRBJ1-4, with TRBD1 matching 8 bases. The CDR3 is made up of 16 amino acids. J was trimmed by 2 bases and V by 7 bases; bases with no gene match: 9. Germline loops: CDR1 SEHNR, CDR2 FQNEAQ (reference sequence). For the CDR3, the DNA is TGTGCCAGCACCCCGGACAGGGCGGGTACTAATGAAAAACTGTTTTTT. Translated: CASTPDRAGTNEKLFF.

V gene TRBV30 combines with J gene TRBJ1-5; D unclear. Germline CDR1 and CDR2: GTSNPN and SVGIG (reference sequence). The CDR3 has 13 amino acids. Trimming pared 2 bases from V and 6 bases from J, leaving 11 bases between. CDR3 in amino acids: CAWSKGGSQPQHF. The DNA of the CDR3 is TGTGCCTGGAGTAAAGGAGGAAGTCAGCCCCAGCATTTT.

This chain joins TRBV19 and TRBJ1-4; TRBD1 matches 7 bases. V lost 5 bases and J lost 6; bases outside the gene matches: 9. The germline gives CDR1 LNHDA, CDR2 SQIVND (reference sequence). The CDR3 runs to 15 residues. CDR3 sequence reads: CASSSRQGNDEKLFF. The CDR3 DNA is TGTGCCAGTAGTTCAAGACAGGGAAACGATGAAAAACTGTTTTTT.

The chain combines TRBV11-1 with TRBJ2-1; tentative D call: TRBD2 (5 bases). The CDR3 consists of 14 residues. CDR1 and CDR2 (germline): SGHAT, FQDESV (reference sequence). Trimming removed 3 bases at V and 3 bases at J, with 9 bases between. The CDR3 DNA reads as TGTGCCAGCAGCTTTCTCAGCGGCTACAATGAGCAGTTCTTC. Residues: CASSFLSGYNEQFF. Full variable domain (rest looked up from reference TRBV11-1 and TRBJ2-1): EAEVAQSPRYKITEKSQAVAFWCDPISGHATLYWYRQILGQGPELLVQFQDESVVDDSQLPKDRFSAERLKGVDSTLKIQPAELGDSAMYLCASSFLSGYNEQFFGPGTRLTVL.

V is TRBV10-1 and J is TRBJ2-7; 11 nucleotides match TRBD2. V lost 6 bases, J lost 7 bases, and 11 bases stayed unmatched. CDR3 length: 15 amino acids. The germline V gene has CDR1 WNHNN and CDR2 SYGVQD (reference sequence). The CDR3 nucleotides are TGCGCCAGCAGAGCCGATAGCGGGAGGGCCAAAGAGCAGTACTTC. This gives the protein CASRADSGRAKEQYF.

The chain has TRBV7-2 and TRBJ1-5; D gene unclear. Germline-derived CDR1 and CDR2 are SGHTA and FQGNSA. Trimming pared 1 base from V and 0 bases from J, leaving 10 bases between. The CDR3 has 16 amino acids. This CDR3 reads CASSLEGAYSNQPQHF. CDR3 coding DNA: TGTGCCAGCAGCTTAGAAGGAGCCTATAGCAATCAGCCCCAGCATTTT.

This chain joins TRBV18 and TRBJ2-7; no definite D call. The V gene lost 2 bases and the J gene lost 4 bases, with 18 bases spanning the gap. The CDR3 is made up of 16 amino acids. In germline, CDR1 is KGHSH, CDR2 LQKENI. The CDR3 sequence: CASSPNERTLSYEQYF. In DNA, the CDR3 is TGTGCCAGCTCACCAAACGAACGAACATTAAGTTACGAGCAGTACTTC.

In its sample, this clone was seen a few times. V gene TRBV27 combines with J gene TRBJ2-5, with D perhaps TRBD2 (6 bases). V was trimmed by 5 bases and J by 0 bases, leaving 16 bases between them. This CDR3 contains 16 residues. Germline CDR1 and CDR2: MNHEY and SMNVEV (reference sequence). CDR3 nucleotide sequence: TGTGCCAGCAGTGCGGGGACTCCGGGGTACCAAGAGACCCAGTACTTC. Translating gives CASSAGTPGYQETQYF.

CDR3 sequence: CASSDNTRSPGETQYF. The CDR3 DNA follows: TGTGCCAGCAGCGATAATACTAGGTCCCCAGGAGAGACCCAGTACTTC. V usage is TRBV5-4 and J usage is TRBJ2-5, with D possibly being TRBD2 (5 bases). The CDR3 consists of 16 residues. Trimming took 4 bases from V and 4 from J, leaving 20 bases between them. In germline, CDR1 is SGHNT, CDR2 YYREEE (reference sequence).

The chain uses TRBV15 and TRBJ2-2; possibly TRBD2 for D (6 bases). CDR1 LNHNV and CDR2 YYDKDF come from the germline V gene (reference sequence). Between the trimmed V and J ends, which lost 5 bases and 0 bases, there was a span of 10 bases. CDR3 length equals 15 residues. The CDR3 loop is CATSGTFANTGELFF. The CDR3 DNA sequence: TGTGCCACCAGCGGGACTTTCGCGAACACCGGGGAGCTGTTTTTT. Looking up the rest from reference TRBV15 and TRBJ2-2 gives the full variable domain: DAMVIQNPRYQVTQFGKPVTLSCSQTLNHNVMYWYQQKSSQAPKLLFHYYDKDFNNEADTPDNFQSRRPNTSFCFLDIRSPGLGDTAMYLCATSGTFANTGELFFGEGSRLTVL.

The CDR3 region is CASTPGGEQFF. As DNA, the CDR3 is TGTGCCAGCACCCCAGGAGGCGAGCAGTTCTTC. The gene calls are TRBV2 and TRBJ2-1; maybe TRBD2 (5 bases). V lost 7 bases and J 10 bases, leaving 11 bases between the germline ends. Germline loops: CDR1 SNHLY, CDR2 FYNNEI. The CDR3 loop spans 11 amino acids.

This chain joins TRBV27 and TRBJ1-1, with TRBD1 identical over 7 bases. CDR3 length: 11 residues. V trimming: 8 bases; J trimming: 8 bases; junction bases outside the gene matches: 5. Germline V gene sequence: CDR1 MNHEY, CDR2 SMNVEV (reference sequence). CDR3 nucleotides: TGTGCCAGCCGACAGGGACCCGAAGCTTTCTTT. Its protein is CASRQGPEAFF.

The chain couples TRBV12-3 or TRBV12-4 to TRBJ1-1; TRBD1 is a possible D gene (6 bases). The CDR3 length is 13 residues. Trimming stripped 2 bases from V and 8 bases from J, with 12 bases between. For the CDR3, the DNA is TGTGCCAGCAGTTTATTTGAACAGGGAGAAGCTTTCTTT. Protein: CASSLFEQGEAFF.

The J gene is TRBJ1-5, the V gene TRBV28, with 7 bases identical to TRBD1. This CDR3 is 16 amino acids long. From germline, CDR1 is MDHEN and CDR2 SYDVKM. Trimming removed 1 base from V and 4 bases from J; junction bases left unmatched: 7. The CDR3 loop is CASSLFRDRGNQPQHF. The CDR3 DNA is TGTGCCAGCAGTTTATTCCGGGACAGAGGAAATCAGCCCCAGCATTTT.

Worth noting for this clone: The same CDR3 is also encoded by other DNA sequences in this sample. This chain connects TRBV18 to TRBJ2-1, with 8 bases fitting TRBD1. The V segment lost 3 bases and the J segment 8 bases; nucleotides outside the gene matches: 3. The germline gives CDR1 KGHSH, CDR2 LQKENI. The CDR3 consists of 13 residues. The CDR3 here is CASSPGQGHEQFF. The CDR3 DNA reads as TGTGCCAGCTCACCCGGACAGGGCCATGAGCAGTTCTTC.

The chain combines TRBV9 with TRBJ2-1; 12 bases fit TRBD2. The junction had 5 bases not matched to a gene; V was cut back by 4 bases and J by 3 bases. Germline-derived CDR1 and CDR2 are SGDLS and YYNGEE. CDR3 length: 16 amino acids. The CDR3 loop is CASSFGLAGNYNEQFF. DNA for the CDR3: TGTGCCAGCAGCTTCGGACTAGCGGGAAACTACAATGAGCAGTTCTTC.

The gene calls are TRBV15 and TRBJ2-7; D might be TRBD2 (6 bases). There are 14 residues in the CDR3. Trimming shortened V by 6 bases and J by 5 bases, and 17 bases separated the two germline ends. CDR1 and CDR2 from the germline V gene are LNHNV and YYDKDF (reference sequence). In nucleotides, the CDR3 is TGTGCCACCAGAAGGGGTTCAGGGAGGCACGAGCAGTACTTC. Translated, it gives CATRRGSGRHEQYF.

This chain joins TRBV27 and TRBJ1-2, with D possibly being TRBD1 (5 bases). V lost 7 bases to trimming and J lost 1 base, with 19 bases between them. The CDR3 extends over 16 amino acids. Germline-derived CDR1 and CDR2 are MNHEY and SMNVEV (reference sequence). The CDR3 is CASIARAQAFNYGYTF. The DNA of the CDR3 is TGTGCCAGCATCGCCAGGGCCCAAGCCTTTAACTATGGCTACACCTTC.

Notes on this clone: The junction departs from germline at one end; a sequencing error may be responsible. V usage is TRBV5-4 and J usage is TRBJ1-4; 9 bases agree with TRBD1. This CDR3 has 13 residues. Germline values: CDR1 SGHNT, CDR2 YYREEE (reference sequence). Written as DNA, the CDR3 is TGTGCCAGCAGCCACTGGGCAGGGACAGGGAGGGTTTTT. It encodes CASSHWAGTGRVF.

This clone occurred many times. The J gene is TRBJ2-5, the V gene TRBV5-1; possible D gene TRBD2, 5 bases. Per the germline V gene, CDR1 is SGHRS and CDR2 is YFSETQ. Trimming cost V 1 base and J 3 bases, with 7 bases left between them. This CDR3 contains 13 residues. CDR3 protein: CASSLLREETQYF. The CDR3 coding sequence is TGCGCCAGCAGCTTGTTGCGGGAAGAGACCCAGTACTTC.

The chain uses TRBV27 and TRBJ2-1; D call uncertain. Germline CDR1 is MNHEY and CDR2 is SMNVEV (reference sequence). The CDR3 is made up of 11 amino acids. Trimming removed 3 bases from V and 7 bases from J, with 4 bases in between. The CDR3 protein is CASSLENEQFF. As DNA, the CDR3 is TGTGCCAGCAGTTTGGAGAATGAGCAGTTCTTC.

V and J are TRBV20-1 and TRBJ1-1, with D possibly being TRBD1 (5 bases). CDR3 size: 14 residues. CDR1 DFQATT and CDR2 SNEGSKA come from the germline V gene (reference sequence). Trimming removed 4 bases from V and 7 bases from J, with 19 bases in between. For the CDR3, the DNA is TGCAGTGCTACTGAATTCGGACGGGGGGATGAAGCTTTCTTT. Its translation is CSATEFGRGDEAFF.

This chain connects TRBV19 to TRBJ2-7, with D uncertain. CDR3 length: 15 amino acids. Per the germline V gene, CDR1 is LNHDA and CDR2 is SQIVND (reference sequence). V was trimmed by 7 bases and J by 3 bases, leaving 19 bases between them. The CDR3: CASMESLTSGYEQYF. The DNA for the CDR3 is TGTGCCAGTATGGAATCCCTAACCTCAGGCTACGAGCAGTACTTC.

The chain carries TRBV6-5 and TRBJ1-1; 8 bases are a match to TRBD1. V dropped 6 bases and J dropped 5; count of bases not matched to a gene: 11. The CDR3 sequence is 15 residues long. Germline V gene sequence: CDR1 MNHEY, CDR2 SVGAGI. The CDR3 coding sequence is TGTGCCAGCAGACGCCGTACAGGGGGTGAGACTGAAGCTTTCTTT. Amino acids: CASRRRTGGETEAFF.

This chain joins TRBV5-1 and TRBJ2-7, with 9 bases aligning to TRBD1. This CDR3 has 13 amino acids. Unmatched junction bases numbered 6, after V lost 7 bases and J lost 4 bases. CDR1 SGHRS and CDR2 YFSETQ come from the germline V gene. The CDR3 loop reads CASRPTGGYEQYF. The CDR3 DNA reads as TGCGCCAGCCGACCGACAGGGGGGTACGAGCAGTACTTC.